Shown below are 27 T cell receptor beta chains from a single sample sequenced in a study of shared clonotypes between healthy human individuals. Sequencing used immunoSEQ multiplex PCR; TCRdb keeps in-frame clones, though not all of them. The data contain about 530,000 clones, almost 80% of them singletons. Sequencing was done on a sample of PBMCs. These receptors were taken from a woman aged 40 to 49 in good health. Some clones in this sample may be carry-over from other donors' samples.

A few counts support this clone. The V gene is TRBV13, the J gene TRBJ2-1; TRBD2 matches 11 bases. The V gene's germline CDR1 is PRHDT and CDR2 FYEKMQ (reference sequence). This CDR3 comprises 20 residues. The V gene end was trimmed by 5 bases and the J gene end by 0 bases; junction bases not matched to a gene: 15. The CDR3 loop is CASSRPSGLAARSSYNEQFF. CDR3 nucleotides: TGTGCCAGCAGCCGTCCCTCGGGACTAGCGGCTAGGAGCTCCTACAATGAGCAGTTCTTC.

The rearrangement joins TRBV7-9 to TRBJ1-1, with D maybe TRBD1 (5 bases). Trimming pared 9 bases from V and 0 bases from J, leaving 17 bases between. There are 15 residues in the CDR3. Germline values: CDR1 SEHNR, CDR2 FQNEAQ (reference sequence). The CDR3 DNA reads TGTGCCAGTTGGGGCGGGACCACCATGAACACTGAAGCTTTCTTT. Residues: CASWGGTTMNTEAFF.

The V gene is TRBV5-4, the J gene TRBJ1-2; D is unclear. Trimming pared 4 bases from V and 1 base from J, leaving 17 bases between. Germline-derived CDR1 and CDR2 are SGHNT and YYREEE (reference sequence). This CDR3 comprises 16 residues. CDR3 DNA: TGTGCCAGCAGCACTAACATGGGTCTTCTTAACTATGGCTACACCTTC. Translation gives CASSTNMGLLNYGYTF.

Concerning this clone: Additional DNA sequences in this sample encode the identical CDR3. The chain is built from TRBV7-2 and TRBJ2-2; the match to TRBD2 covers 7 bases. This CDR3 spans 16 amino acids. After removal of 0 bases from V and 2 bases from J, the junction contained 3 bases not matched to a gene. Germline values: CDR1 SGHTA, CDR2 FQGNSA. CDR3 DNA: TGTGCCAGCAGCTTAGCGGGAGGGGCTAACACCGGGGAGCTGTTTTTT. Translation: CASSLAGGANTGELFF.

CDR3 residues: CASSQDQVGGRAIYF. CDR3 DNA: TGTGCCAGCAGCCAAGATCAAGTTGGGGGTCGGGCCATATATTTT. The rearrangement joins TRBV14 to TRBJ1-3; tentative D call: TRBD1 (5 bases). The germline gives CDR1 SGHDN, CDR2 FVKESK. V gave up 0 bases and J gave up 11 bases, with 17 bases separating them. The CDR3 sequence is 15 residues long.

The V gene is TRBV13, the J gene TRBJ2-3; 7 bases are a match to TRBD2. Germline CDR1 and CDR2: PRHDT and FYEKMQ (reference sequence). CDR3 length: 15 amino acids. Trimming cost V 5 bases and J 2 bases; bases outside gene matches: 7. The CDR3 protein is CASSPRTRDTDTQYF. CDR3 nucleotides: TGTGCCAGCAGCCCCCGGACTAGAGACACAGATACGCAGTATTTT.

The chain joins TRBV28 to TRBJ2-7; D may be TRBD1 or TRBD2 (5 bases each). The CDR3 contains 16 residues. V was shortened by 3 bases and J by 4 bases, with 19 bases between the two germline ends. Germline V gene lookup returns CDR1 MDHEN and CDR2 SYDVKM. CDR3 in DNA: TGTGCCAGCAGTTTGCAGGGATCCGGGGCTTCTTACGAGCAGTACTTC. As protein: CASSLQGSGASYEQYF.

This clone showed up just a few times. This chain joins TRBV19 and TRBJ2-1; D remains ambiguous. Germline-derived CDR1 and CDR2 are LNHDA and SQIVND (reference sequence). The CDR3 consists of 12 residues. Trimming took off 1 base at V and 9 bases at J, with 7 bases between the two ends. The chain's CDR3 is CASSIVLGEQFF. As DNA, the CDR3 is TGTGCCAGTAGTATAGTGCTAGGTGAGCAGTTCTTC.

This chain uses TRBV11-3 with TRBJ2-1; 14 bases agree with TRBD2. The CDR3 is 20 amino acids. J was trimmed by 1 base and V by 3 bases; bases with no gene match: 11. Germline CDR1 SGHNT, CDR2 YENEEA. The CDR3 DNA reads as TGTGCCAGCAGCTTGGAGCCGGGACTAGCGGGAGTAAGATCCTACAATGAGCAGTTCTTC. Translating it yields CASSLEPGLAGVRSYNEQFF.

The chain combines TRBV11-2 with TRBJ2-5; 8 nucleotides line up with TRBD2. Per the germline V gene, CDR1 is SGHAT and CDR2 is FQNNGV. The ends lost 5 bases at V and 5 bases at J; junction bases unmatched: 10. This CDR3 is 15 amino acids long. The CDR3 loop is CASSGSGSFWETQYF. DNA for the CDR3: TGTGCCAGCAGCGGAAGCGGGAGTTTCTGGGAGACCCAGTACTTC.

The chain recombines TRBV10-3 with TRBJ1-5, with 8 bases lining up with TRBD1. Germline V gene sequence: CDR1 ENHRY, CDR2 SYGVKD. This CDR3 spans 15 amino acids. The J segment lost 1 base and the V segment lost 6 bases, leaving 5 bases of the junction unmatched. DNA for the CDR3: TGTGCCATCAGCAGACAGGGGAACAGCAATCAGCCCCAGCATTTT. Its protein product is CAISRQGNSNQPQHF.

Comment on this clone: Within the sample, other DNA sequences also encode this same CDR3. The chain carries TRBV5-4 and TRBJ2-7; 13 positions match TRBD2. Trimming at V came to 4 bases and at J to 4 bases, leaving 5 bases not matched to a gene. The germline CDR1 and CDR2 sequences are SGHNT and YYREEE (reference sequence). CDR3 length equals 15 residues. The CDR3 DNA follows: TGTGCCAGCAGCCGGAGGACTAGCGGGAGTTACGAGCAGTACTTC. It is translated as CASSRRTSGSYEQYF.

The chain combines TRBV9 with TRBJ2-7; D possibly matches TRBD1 or TRBD2 (5 bases each). Germline CDR1 and CDR2: SGDLS and YYNGEE. The CDR3 contains 15 residues. Trimming removed 0 bases at V and 1 base at J, with 11 bases between. The CDR3 loop is CASSVAPGPSYEQYF. The CDR3 DNA follows: TGTGCCAGCAGCGTAGCCCCGGGACCATCCTACGAGCAGTACTTC.

The chain employs TRBV7-2 and TRBJ2-2, with a possible D match to TRBD1 (6 bases). Trimming removed 3 bases at V and 1 base at J, with 12 bases between. CDR1 is SGHTA and CDR2 is FQGNSA in the germline V gene. The CDR3 sequence is 16 residues long. The CDR3, as DNA: TGTGCCAGCAGCTTCGCCGGACAGCTGAACACCGGGGAGCTGTTTTTT. This translates into CASSFAGQLNTGELFF.

The chain carries TRBV5-1 and TRBJ2-1, with D perhaps TRBD2 (6 bases). V dropped 0 bases and J dropped 7 bases, with 11 bases sitting between them. This CDR3 contains 14 residues. Germline V gene sequence: CDR1 SGHRS, CDR2 YFSETQ. CDR3 loop: CASSLEQGGNEQFF. The CDR3 DNA is TGCGCCAGCAGCTTGGAGCAGGGAGGAAATGAGCAGTTCTTC.

The V call is TRBV30, the J call TRBJ2-1; D assignment may be TRBD1 or TRBD2 (6 bases each). Between the trimmed V and J ends, which lost 2 bases and 4 bases, there was a span of 15 bases. CDR1 is GTSNPN and CDR2 is SVGIG in the germline V gene (reference sequence). The CDR3 consists of 15 residues. CDR3 coding DNA: TGTGCCTGGAGTCAAGGGGGGACATCTTACAATGAGCAGTTCTTC. Protein sequence: CAWSQGGTSYNEQFF.

V gene TRBV6-4 combines with J gene TRBJ2-1, with D perhaps matching TRBD2 (7 bases). V shed 0 bases and J shed 10 bases, with 13 bases lying between them. Germline V gene sequence: CDR1 MRHNA, CDR2 SNTAGT. The CDR3 is 14 amino acids. The CDR3 reads CASSDSGGAGEQFF. The CDR3 nucleotides are TGTGCCAGCAGTGACTCAGGGGGGGCCGGGGAGCAGTTCTTC.

This chain links TRBV18 with TRBJ2-1; TRBD2 matches at 7 bases. Germline lookup yields CDR1 KGHSH and CDR2 LQKENI. J was trimmed by 7 bases and V by 4 bases; bases with no gene match: 10. The CDR3 covers 15 residues. The CDR3 reads CASSREGSRRNEQFF. CDR3 DNA: TGTGCCAGCTCACGGGAGGGCTCACGTCGGAATGAGCAGTTCTTC.

The rearrangement uses TRBV7-9 and TRBJ2-1; D remains unclear. Trimming left V 4 bases short and J 6 bases short, with 16 bases between. This CDR3 is 15 amino acids long. Looked up from germline, CDR1 is SEHNR and CDR2 is FQNEAQ (reference sequence). This CDR3 reads CASSSIVGRVNEQFF. The CDR3 DNA is TGTGCCAGCAGCTCCATTGTGGGTAGGGTCAATGAGCAGTTCTTC.

The gene calls are TRBV6-5 and TRBJ2-4; D is perhaps TRBD2 (6 bases). V was clipped by 6 bases and J by 0 bases, with 9 bases between them. Germline CDR1 and CDR2: MNHEY and SVGAGI. The length of the CDR3 is 14 residues. For the CDR3, the DNA is TGTGCCAGCAGGGGGGGACTAGCCAAAAACATTCAGTACTTC. Its protein is CASRGGLAKNIQYF.

The chain links TRBV30 to TRBJ2-1, with no clear D. The CDR3 sequence is 14 residues long. The germline gives CDR1 GTSNPN, CDR2 SVGIG (reference sequence). V was clipped by 5 bases and J by 0 bases, with 11 bases between them. The CDR3 DNA reads as TGTGCCTGGGCGACTGCAAGCTCCTACAATGAGCAGTTCTTC. This translates into CAWATASSYNEQFF.

This clone counts as medium-sized (0.01 to 0.1%). This chain joins TRBV14 and TRBJ2-1; the match to TRBD2 covers 10 bases. Germline CDR1 and CDR2: SGHDN and FVKESK. Unmatched junction bases numbered 11, after V lost 4 bases and J lost 8 bases. The length of the CDR3 is 16 residues. DNA for the CDR3: TGTGCCAGCAGCCGGGATAGCGGGAGGTGGATCGATGAGCAGTTCTTC. Amino acids: CASSRDSGRWIDEQFF.

This CDR3 is CASSPGGGSYNEQFF. For the CDR3, the DNA is TGCGCCAGCAGCCCGGGGGGGGGCTCCTACAATGAGCAGTTCTTC. The chain employs TRBV4-1 and TRBJ2-1; 8 nucleotides align to TRBD2. V trimming: 4 bases; J trimming: 0 bases; junction bases outside the gene matches: 2. The V gene's germline CDR1 is MGHRA and CDR2 YSYEKL. This CDR3 spans 15 amino acids.

The genes are TRBV6-5 and TRBJ2-3; 9 positions match TRBD2. CDR1 and CDR2 from the germline V gene are MNHEY and SVGAGI. This CDR3 is built from 14 residues. The V segment lost 4 bases and the J segment 11 bases; nucleotides outside the gene matches: 10. CDR3 sequence (DNA): TGTGCCAGCAGTTCGGCGGGAGGGGGACTGGTGCAGTATTTT. This sequence encodes CASSSAGGGLVQYF.

This clone showed up just once. A far larger clone lies a single base away; this is likely a read error. The chain combines TRBV19 with TRBJ2-1, with 12 bases fitting TRBD2. Per the germline V gene, CDR1 is LNHDA and CDR2 is SQIVND (reference sequence). V shed 3 bases, J shed 7 bases, and the junction held 1 base outside the gene matches. The CDR3 totals 14 residues. The DNA of the CDR3 is TGTGCCAGTAGTATTCTAGCGGGAGGGAATGAGCAGTTCTTC. This translates into CASSILAGGNEQFF.

The gene calls are TRBV5-6 and TRBJ2-3, with a tentative D call TRBD2 (6 bases). Germline values: CDR1 SGHDT, CDR2 YYEEEE. The CDR3 totals 17 residues. V was pared by 5 bases and J by 1 base, with 20 bases between. The CDR3 DNA follows: TGTGCCAGCAGGATGGGACGGGGACTGCGTGGCACAGATACGCAGTATTTT. Encoded protein: CASRMGRGLRGTDTQYF. The whole variable domain, filled in from reference TRBV5-6 and TRBJ2-3, reads DAGVTQSPTHLIKTRGQQVTLRCSPKSGHDTVSWYQQALGQGPQFIFQYYEEEERQRGNFPDRFSGHQFPNYSSELNVNALLLGDSALYLCASRMGRGLRGTDTQYFGPGTRLTVL.

The chain carries TRBV5-1 and TRBJ2-7; 7 nucleotides align to TRBD1. Germline V gene data show CDR1 as SGHRS and CDR2 as YFSETQ. The CDR3 runs 14 residues. V lost 4 bases, J lost 0 bases, and 4 bases stayed unmatched. CDR3 sequence reads: CASSTGTASYEQYF. In DNA, the CDR3 is TGCGCCAGCAGCACCGGGACAGCCTCCTACGAGCAGTACTTC.